This T cell receptor beta chain was documented in a study of T cells after posttransplantation cyclophosphamide. With respect to this clone: Its antigen is not identified.

Here immunoSEQ multiplex PCR was the method, and the copy in TCRdb shows in-frame clones only, minus some. The data hold over 750 clones, with over 75% observed a single time. Study results and caveats: Later blood repertoires were often dominated by clones from the donor CD8+ memory compartment.

Trimming removed 1 base from V and 5 bases from J, with 11 bases in between. The germline CDR1 and CDR2 sequences are LNHNV and YYDKDF (reference sequence). This CDR3 comprises 15 residues. The V and J genes are TRBV15 and TRBJ1-4; unclear D gene. The sample taken for sequencing was gut tissue. This clonotype was obtained from a man over 45. For the CDR3, the DNA is TGTGCCACCAGCAGAGTGCAGTCTTACAATGAAAAACTGTTTTTT. The encoded protein is CATSRVQSYNEKLFF. The entire variable domain, with the rest obtained from reference TRBV15 and TRBJ1-4, is as follows: DAMVIQNPRYQVTQFGKPVTLSCSQTLNHNVMYWYQQKSSQAPKLLFHYYDKDFNNEADTPDNFQSRRPNTSFCFLDIRSPGLGDTAMYLCATSRVQSYNEKLFFGSGTQLSVL.